Sequencing of this T cell receptor (beta chain) was carried out in a study of cytomegalovirus exposure and HLA in healthy donors. Whole-study findings and limits: Researchers reported from a later analysis that most CMV-associated TCR beta chains appeared HLA-restricted.

V shed 1 base and J shed 1 base, with 7 bases lying between them. Germline loops: CDR1 KGHSH, CDR2 LQKENI. The CDR3 covers 14 residues. About this clone: Its matching antigen is unknown.

The PCR used 60 Vbeta and 13 Jbeta primers. Libraries were prepared by immunoSEQ multiplex PCR; TCRdb keeps only in-frame clonotypes and omits some of them. The sample table sets out about 48,000 clones. The specimen sequenced was PBMCs. The receptor comes from a male donor in good health and CMV-seropositive. V is TRBV18 and J is TRBJ1-1, with no clear D. This CDR3 reads CASSPQQQNTEAFF. The CDR3 coding sequence is TGTGCCAGCTCACCACAACAGCAGAACACTGAAGCTTTCTTT.